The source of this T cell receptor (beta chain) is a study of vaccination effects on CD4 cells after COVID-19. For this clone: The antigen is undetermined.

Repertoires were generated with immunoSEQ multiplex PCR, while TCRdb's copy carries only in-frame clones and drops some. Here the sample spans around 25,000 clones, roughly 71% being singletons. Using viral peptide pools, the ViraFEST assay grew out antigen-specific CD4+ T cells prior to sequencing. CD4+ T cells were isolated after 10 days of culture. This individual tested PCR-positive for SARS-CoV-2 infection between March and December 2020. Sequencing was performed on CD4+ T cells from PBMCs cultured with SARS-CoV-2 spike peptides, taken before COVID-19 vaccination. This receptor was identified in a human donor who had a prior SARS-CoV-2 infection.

Written as DNA, the CDR3 is TGTGCAAGTCGCTTAGCGCTAATTTCGTCCCGGGACAGGGATGTTTTTAGCAATCAGCCCCAGCATTTT. Amino acids: CASRLALISSRDRDVFSNQPQHF. The chain employs TRBV12-2 and TRBJ1-5; TRBD1 was called by the table and not checked on the DNA. TRBV12-2 is classified as a pseudogene. The CDR3 sequence is 23 residues long.